The following is a TCR beta chain sequence with its context. The clone's antigen remains unknown. No base qualities exist here, and no much larger clone lies one base off it. Another Seattle source contributed samples from volunteer blood donors who had recovered from COVID-19. The collaborating institutions used their own protocols to collect whole blood in K2EDTA tubes. Collaborator samples were shipped for TCRbeta analysis as frozen whole blood, isolated PBMCs, or DNA extracted from either sample type. This sample was taken from a study of blood T cell repertoires in COVID-19 (dated by TCRdb to the early 2020s). Looking at the study overall: Samples covering the acute and convalescent phases of COVID-19 were provided by collaborators in the United States, Italy and Spain. The material from the prospective study consisted of cDNA or gDNA derived from T cells, B-cell-depleted T cells, or PBMCs. The dataset comprised deeply sampled blood TCRbeta repertoires from subjects exposed to, actively infected with, or recovered from COVID-19. The repertoires were made available in a free public database intended to serve as a resource for research on the immune response to SARS-CoV-2. Samples were obtained from the ongoing ImmuneRACE study (first 160 participants) and from approximately 1,200 subjects provided by 6 global collaborators. The sample metadata nearly always contained a de-identified subject ID, COVID-19 status, age in years and sex. Where available, HLA class I and class II types were obtained from metadata supplied by the sample provider rather than from assay-based typing.

Based on the germline V gene (reference sequence), the CDR1 and CDR2 sequences are SEHNR and FQNEAQ. Trimming costs V 8 bases and J 8 bases, and their ends lie 19 bases apart. The CDR3 sequence holds 14 residues, the cysteine and phenylalanine included. The DNA shown is the 42-base CDR3, in frame from base 1. Broader findings and caveats from the paper: Clinical and demographic metadata were provided uncurated, with the amount varying by source and participant.

TCRbeta CDR3 regions were amplified from genomic DNA by means of the immunoSEQ Assay, a bias-controlled multiplex PCR. Per the original workflow: The number of nucleated cells in each sample was estimated by amplification of reference gene primers within the assay. Sequence reads were collapsed and filtered to measure the absolute abundance of every unique TCRbeta CDR3 rearrangement. For each sample, productive Simpson clonality was calculated by taking the square root of Simpson's diversity index across productive rearrangements. TCRdb limited this immuneACCESS table to in-frame rearrangements with V and J called. A share of clones is missing; checked studies link under half to unresolved V genes, and the rest is unexplained. V and J calls and clone size come straight from that table; D and trimming were deduced from the DNA. Across this sample there are about 170,000 clones, with around 88% seen only once. The leading ten clones occupy 15% to 20% of the sample.

The receptor chain draws on TRBV7-9 and TRBJ2-1; no D gene is confidently identified. Sequencing was performed on peripheral blood. This sequence originates from a woman in her seventies who had recovered from COVID-19. The DNA is as follows: TGTGCCAGCGCCCTGGCCGCCGCCCCCGATGAGCAGTTCTTC. It is translated as CASALAAAPDEQFF.